What follows are 5 T cell receptor beta chains derived from one specimen sequenced in a study of blood T cells in healthy people across ages. A second PCR, run for about 7 to 11 cycles, used a sample-barcoded 5' primer plus a J-beta primer mix. TCRdb itself ran the 5' RACE reads through MiXCR, one entry per CDR3 protein. This table has around 780,000 distinct CDR3 sequences, roughly 24% appearing once. The data also belong to a second study, concerning T cells of mothers and their children.

The sample was blood. These receptors were obtained from a boy under 18 in good health.

Turning to this clonotype: One end of the junction does not line up with germline, which may come from a read error. CDR3 coding DNA: TGTGCCAGCAGTGAAGATCGTTCCCCTCGGGGGCACTTC. This encodes CASSEDRSPRGHF. J is TRBJ2-4 and V is TRBV6-1; D possibly matches TRBD1 or TRBD2 (6 bases each). The germline CDR1 and CDR2 sequences are MNHNS and SASEGT. The CDR3 extends over 13 amino acids.

The sample holds a few counts of this clonotype. An end of the junction does not agree with germline; a read error may underlie this. The CDR3 region has the DNA TGCGCCACCAGCCGAGGGACAGGTAGCTCCTACGAGCAGTACTTC. Translated, it gives CATSRGTGSSYEQYF. V and J are TRBV5-1 and TRBJ2-7; 8 bases align to TRBD1. The CDR3 consists of 15 residues. CDR1 SGHRS and CDR2 YFSETQ come from the germline V gene.

The V gene is TRBV25-1, the J gene TRBJ2-5, with TRBD1 matching 8 bases. The V gene's germline CDR1 is MGHDK and CDR2 SYGVNS. V lost 8 bases and J lost 2; bases outside the gene matches: 7. The CDR3 is 14 residues long. The CDR3, as DNA: TGTGCCAGCCGCCGGACAGGGACTCAAGAGACCCAGTACTTC. Encoded protein: CASRRTGTQETQYF. Full variable domain (rest looked up from reference TRBV25-1 and TRBJ2-5): EADIYQTPRYLVIGTGKKITLECSQTMGHDKMYWYQQDPGMELHLIHYSYGVNSTEKGDLSSESTVSRIRTEHFPLTLESARPSHTSQYLCASRRTGTQETQYFGPGTRLLVL.

The J gene is TRBJ2-1, the V gene TRBV6-5, with 7 bases identical to TRBD1. With the DNA end fitting TRBJ2-7 better, the J assignment may be wrong. In germline, CDR1 is MNHEY, CDR2 SVGAGI. The CDR3 extends over 14 amino acids. The CDR3 spells CASSYSGQLNEQYF. DNA for the CDR3: TGTGCCAGCAGTTACTCGGGACAGTTGAACGAGCAGTACTTC.

This chain uses TRBV6-4 with TRBJ2-2; TRBD2 is a possible D gene (5 bases). The germline V and J ends were trimmed by 3 bases and 0 bases, with 11 bases remaining between them. Germline V lookup: CDR1 MRHNA, CDR2 SNTAGT. The CDR3 extends over 16 amino acids. Here the CDR3 DNA reads TGTGCCAGCAGTGAATGGAGGAGCGCGAACACCGGGGAGCTGTTTTTT. It codes for CASSEWRSANTGELFF.